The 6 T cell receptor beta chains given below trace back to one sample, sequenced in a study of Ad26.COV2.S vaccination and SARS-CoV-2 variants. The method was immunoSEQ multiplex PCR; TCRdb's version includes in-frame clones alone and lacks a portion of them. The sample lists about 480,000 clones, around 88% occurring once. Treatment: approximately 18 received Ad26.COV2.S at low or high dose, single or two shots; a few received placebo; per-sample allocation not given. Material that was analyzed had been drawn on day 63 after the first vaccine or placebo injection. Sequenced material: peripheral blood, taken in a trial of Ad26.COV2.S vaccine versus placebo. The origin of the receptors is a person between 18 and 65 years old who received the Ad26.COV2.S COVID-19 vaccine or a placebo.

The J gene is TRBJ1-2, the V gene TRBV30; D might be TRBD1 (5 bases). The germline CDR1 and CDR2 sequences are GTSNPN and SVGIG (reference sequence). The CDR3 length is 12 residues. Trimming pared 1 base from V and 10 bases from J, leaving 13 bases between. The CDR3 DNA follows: TGTGCCTGGAGTGGGACACAAGGTGACTACACCTTC. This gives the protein CAWSGTQGDYTF. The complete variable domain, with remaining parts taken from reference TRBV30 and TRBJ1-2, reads SQTIHQWPATLVQPVGSPLSLECTVEGTSNPNLYWYRQAAGRGLQLLFYSVGIGQISSEVPQNLSASRPQDRQFILSSKKLLLSDSGFYLCAWSGTQGDYTFGSGTRLTVV.

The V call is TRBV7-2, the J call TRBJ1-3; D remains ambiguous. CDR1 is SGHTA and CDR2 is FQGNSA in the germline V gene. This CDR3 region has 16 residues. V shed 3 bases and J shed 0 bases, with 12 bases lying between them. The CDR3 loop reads CASSFYGDNSGNTIYF. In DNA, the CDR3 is TGTGCCAGCAGCTTTTACGGAGATAACTCTGGAAACACCATATATTTT.

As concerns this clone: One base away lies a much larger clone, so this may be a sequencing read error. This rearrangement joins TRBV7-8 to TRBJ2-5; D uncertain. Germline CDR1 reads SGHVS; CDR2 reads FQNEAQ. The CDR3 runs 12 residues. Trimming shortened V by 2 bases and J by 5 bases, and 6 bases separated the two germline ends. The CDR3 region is CASSLPGETQYF. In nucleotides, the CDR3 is TGTGCCAGCAGCTTACCTGGGGAGACCCAGTACTTC.

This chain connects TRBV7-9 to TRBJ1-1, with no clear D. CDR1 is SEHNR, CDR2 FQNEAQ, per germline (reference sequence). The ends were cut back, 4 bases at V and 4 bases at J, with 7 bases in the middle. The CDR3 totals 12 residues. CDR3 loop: CASSSGSTEAFF. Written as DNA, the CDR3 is TGTGCCAGCAGCTCGGGGAGCACTGAAGCTTTCTTT.

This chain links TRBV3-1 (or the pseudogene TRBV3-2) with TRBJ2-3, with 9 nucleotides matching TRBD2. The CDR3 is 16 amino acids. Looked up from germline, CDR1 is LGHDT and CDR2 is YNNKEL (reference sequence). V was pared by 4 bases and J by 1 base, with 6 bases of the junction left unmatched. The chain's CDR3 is CASSLSSGTGTDTQYF. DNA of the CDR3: TGTGCCAGCAGCCTATCTAGCGGGACAGGCACAGATACGCAGTATTTT.

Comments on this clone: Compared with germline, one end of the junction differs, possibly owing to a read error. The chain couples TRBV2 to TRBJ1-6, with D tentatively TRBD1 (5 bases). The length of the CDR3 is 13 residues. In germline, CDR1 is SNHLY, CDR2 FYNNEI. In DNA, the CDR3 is TGTGCCAGCAGTTTGGGGCGAAATTCCCCCCTCCACTTT. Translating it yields CASSLGRNSPLHF.